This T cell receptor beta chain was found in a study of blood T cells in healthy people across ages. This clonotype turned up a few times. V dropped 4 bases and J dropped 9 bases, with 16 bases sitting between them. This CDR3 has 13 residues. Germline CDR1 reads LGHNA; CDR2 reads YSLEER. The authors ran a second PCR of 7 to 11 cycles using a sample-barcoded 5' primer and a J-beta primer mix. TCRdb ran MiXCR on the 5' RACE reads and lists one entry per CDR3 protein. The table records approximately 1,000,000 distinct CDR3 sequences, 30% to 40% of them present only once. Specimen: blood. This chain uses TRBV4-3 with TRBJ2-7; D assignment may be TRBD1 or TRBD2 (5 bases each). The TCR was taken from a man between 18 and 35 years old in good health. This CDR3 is CASSPAETGTQYF. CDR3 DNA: TGCGCCAGCAGCCCTGCAGAAACGGGGACGCAGTACTTC.